This TCR beta chain was recorded in a study of blood T cell repertoires in COVID-19 (TCRdb year 2020). About the study as a whole: Samples covering the acute and convalescent phases of COVID-19 were provided by collaborators in the United States, Italy and Spain. A de-identified subject ID, COVID-19 status, age in years and sex were almost always included in the sample metadata. Samples were obtained from the ongoing ImmuneRACE study (first 160 participants) and from 1,000 to 1,500 subjects provided by 6 global collaborators. The repertoires were released in a freely available public database intended as a resource for research on the immune response to SARS-CoV-2. The material from the prospective study consisted of cDNA or gDNA derived from T cells, B-cell-depleted T cells, or PBMCs. HLA class I and class II types, where available, came from metadata supplied by the sample provider rather than from assay-based typing. The dataset comprised deeply sampled blood TCRbeta repertoires from subjects exposed to, actively infected with, or recovered from COVID-19. Results the study describes overall, beyond this receptor: Clinical and demographic metadata were provided uncurated, with the amount varying by source and participant.

In the prospective study, participants were 18 to 89 years old, resided in about two dozen geographic areas of the United States, and were enrolled through a virtual design. In the prospective study, participants were assigned to cohorts based on the clinical history participants reported in a screening survey and a study questionnaire. Recovered participants in ImmuneRACE Cohort 3 were defined as having two consecutive negative NP/OP PCR tests, clearance from a healthcare professional, or resolution of symptoms. Each participant in the prospective study had whole blood, serum and a nasopharyngeal or oropharyngeal swab collected by mobile phlebotomists. Participants in the prospective study had the option to provide additional blood draws and questionnaires over a roughly two-month period. Prospective study blood samples were shipped either frozen or at room temperature before DNA extraction. For CDR1 and CDR2, the germline V gene lists SGHTA and FQGNSA. V sheds 5 bases and J sheds 0 bases, leaving 16 bases between their ends. The cysteine opens and the phenylalanine closes a CDR3 of 16 amino acids. Only CDR3 DNA is held: 48 bases, read in frame from base 1.

In the case of this clone: The antigen it recognizes is unknown. No base qualities exist here, and no much larger clone lies one base off it.

TCRbeta CDR3 regions were amplified from genomic DNA by means of the immunoSEQ Assay, a bias-controlled multiplex PCR. From the authors' description of their analysis: Nucleated cell counts per sample were estimated from amplification of reference gene primers within the assay. To quantify the absolute abundance of each unique TCRbeta CDR3 rearrangement, sequence reads were collapsed and filtered. Productive Simpson clonality was computed per sample as the square root of Simpson's diversity index over productive rearrangements. The clones in this table, taken by TCRdb from immuneACCESS, are in-frame only. Not every clone is retained; where verified, under half of the shortfall comes from an unresolved V gene, and the cause of the rest is unknown. V and J calls and clone size follow that table, whereas D and trimming were derived from the DNA. The sample table lists fewer than 200,000 clones, roughly 80% of them with a count of one. The top ten clones comprise under 4.5% of the sample.

Sequencing was performed on PBMCs or T cells enriched from blood (not recorded which). Recombination linked TRBV7-2 to TRBJ1-1; TRBD1 is perhaps the D gene, given 6 matching bases. The sequence was collected from a woman aged 45-59 years who had recovered from COVID-19. The CDR3 protein sequence reads: CASSPYTDSLNTEAFF. The sequenced DNA is TGTGCCAGCAGCCCTTACACGGACAGTTTGAACACTGAAGCTTTCTTT. Here the CDR3 is joined to the reference TRBV7-2 and TRBJ1-1 genes, and the full variable domain is: GAGVSQSPSNKVTEKGKDVELRCDPISGHTALYWYRQSLGQGLEFLIYFQGNSAPDKSGLPSDRFSAERTGGSVSTLTIQRTQQEDSAVYLCASSPYTDSLNTEAFFGQGTRLTVV.